These 30 T cell receptor beta chains were all obtained from the same sample, sequenced in a study of T cell responses to AZD1222 COVID-19 vaccine. Sequencing used immunoSEQ multiplex PCR; TCRdb keeps in-frame clones, though not all of them. Among 35,000 or so clones listed, 70% to 90% were seen once. Material: peripheral blood, obtained on day 0 of AZD1222 vaccination. The receptors derive from an adult in good health.

The V and J genes are TRBV14 and TRBJ1-2, with no clear D. V shed 0 bases and J shed 8 bases, with 19 bases lying between them. Germline values: CDR1 SGHDN, CDR2 FVKESK. CDR3 size: 16 residues. The CDR3 DNA follows: TGTGCCAGCAGCCAAGATTCGACGAACTCCATGCAAGGCTACACCTTC. Translation: CASSQDSTNSMQGYTF.

V usage is TRBV27 and J usage is TRBJ1-4; the match to TRBD1 covers 7 bases. Germline V lookup: CDR1 MNHEY, CDR2 SMNVEV (reference sequence). This CDR3 contains 15 residues. With 6 bases clipped from V and 7 bases from J, the junction kept 11 bases outside the gene matches. CDR3 DNA: TGTGCCAGCAGAGGATGGACAGGTTCGAGTGAAAAACTGTTTTTT. Amino acids: CASRGWTGSSEKLFF.

The chain joins TRBV28 to TRBJ2-3; D might be TRBD1 or TRBD2, each matching 5 bases. The germline V and J ends were trimmed by 6 bases and 1 base, with 8 bases remaining between them. Germline V gene data show CDR1 as MDHEN and CDR2 as SYDVKM. The CDR3 spans 13 residues. The CDR3 is CASSPGRTDTQYF. DNA of the CDR3: TGTGCCAGCAGCCCGGGGCGCACAGATACGCAGTATTTT.

V and J are TRBV9 and TRBJ2-7; 8 bases fit TRBD1. Germline V CDR1 and CDR2: SGDLS, YYNGEE. CDR3 length: 15 amino acids. V was pared by 4 bases and J by 3 bases, with 9 bases of the junction left unmatched. CDR3 loop: CASSPGGNLDYEQYF. As DNA, the CDR3 is TGTGCCAGCAGCCCAGGGGGCAACTTGGACTACGAGCAGTACTTC.

This clone has a handful of counts. V gene TRBV5-1 combines with J gene TRBJ2-1; maybe TRBD1 (5 bases). V was trimmed by 1 base and J by 6 bases, leaving 8 bases between them. Per germline, CDR1 SGHRS and CDR2 YFSETQ. The CDR3 runs 13 residues. The CDR3 loop is CASSLTGANEQFF. CDR3 bases: TGCGCCAGCAGCTTGACAGGTGCCAATGAGCAGTTCTTC.

The chain carries TRBV7-2 and TRBJ1-5; no clear D gene. The CDR3 has 14 amino acids. V lost 1 base, J lost 2 bases, and 6 bases lay in between. Germline V gives CDR1 SGHTA, CDR2 FQGNSA. The CDR3 coding sequence is TGTGCCAGCAGCTTAGACCGAGGCAATCAGCCCCAGCATTTT. Its translation: CASSLDRGNQPQHF. The full variable domain, with the rest looked up from reference TRBV7-2 and TRBJ1-5, is GAGVSQSPSNKVTEKGKDVELRCDPISGHTALYWYRQSLGQGLEFLIYFQGNSAPDKSGLPSDRFSAERTGGSVSTLTIQRTQQEDSAVYLCASSLDRGNQPQHFGDGTRLSIL.

The gene calls are TRBV7-9 and TRBJ1-4; 7 positions match TRBD1. Germline V gene sequence: CDR1 SEHNR, CDR2 FQNEAQ (reference sequence). Germline trimming cut 4 bases from V and 5 bases from J; bases unmatched to any gene: 7. This CDR3 contains 15 residues. The CDR3 spells CASSSPGTENEKLFF. The CDR3 bases are TGTGCCAGCAGCTCGCCCGGGACAGAGAATGAAAAACTGTTTTTT.

The chain couples TRBV6-5 to TRBJ2-1; 11 positions match TRBD1. The CDR3 extends over 15 amino acids. Trimming cost V 6 bases and J 7 bases; bases outside gene matches: 8. Per germline, CDR1 MNHEY and CDR2 SVGAGI. The CDR3 reads CASSLLGTGGNEQFF. The CDR3 region has the DNA TGTGCCAGCAGCCTACTCGGGACAGGGGGAAATGAGCAGTTCTTC.

CDR3 region: CASSAVAGGKDTQYF. CDR3 sequence (DNA): TGCGCCAGCAGTGCGGTAGCGGGGGGTAAAGATACGCAGTATTTT. V is TRBV10-1 and J is TRBJ2-3, with 10 bases aligning to TRBD2. CDR1 is WNHNN and CDR2 is SYGVQD in the germline V gene (reference sequence). The V gene end was trimmed by 4 bases and the J gene end by 5 bases; junction bases not matched to a gene: 6. There are 15 residues in the CDR3.

This sequence joins TRBV20-1 and TRBJ2-1; D ambiguous. The V end lost 3 bases, the J end lost 4 bases, and 16 bases lay between the germline ends. Germline lookup yields CDR1 DFQATT and CDR2 SNEGSKA (reference sequence). This CDR3 has 15 amino acids. CDR3 sequence: CSASTPLPPYNEQFF. The CDR3 region has the DNA TGCAGTGCTAGTACCCCCTTACCACCTTACAATGAGCAGTTCTTC.

The J gene is TRBJ1-6, the V gene TRBV21-1. TRBV21-1 is classified as a pseudogene. This CDR3 region has 19 residues. The CDR3, as DNA: TGTGCCAGCAGCACGAAGGGGGGGGGCGACGACTCCTATAATTCACCCCTCCACTTT. Residues: CASSTKGGGDDSYNSPLHF.

The V and J genes are TRBV2 and TRBJ2-7; tentatively, D is TRBD2 (6 bases). The V end was cut by 5 bases, the J end by 2 bases, with 13 bases between. Germline V lookup: CDR1 SNHLY, CDR2 FYNNEI. This CDR3 contains 14 residues. The CDR3 coding sequence is TGTGCCAGCAGTCGGGGACGGGAGACCTACGAGCAGTACTTC. Translation: CASSRGRETYEQYF.

J is TRBJ1-2 and V is TRBV28; perhaps TRBD1 as D (5 bases). Germline CDR1 reads MDHEN; CDR2 reads SYDVKM. Trimming left V 1 base short and J 5 bases short, with 14 bases between. This CDR3 comprises 15 residues. This CDR3 reads CASSLSRQSLYGYTF. In DNA form, the CDR3 reads TGTGCCAGCAGTTTATCCCGACAGAGTTTATATGGCTACACCTTC.

Only one count was recorded for this clone. The chain links TRBV5-5 to TRBJ2-7; 7 bases line up with TRBD1. In germline, CDR1 is SGHKS, CDR2 YYEKEE (reference sequence). Unmatched junction bases numbered 1, after V lost 0 bases and J lost 1 base. The CDR3 extends over 14 amino acids. The chain's CDR3 is CASSLGQGSYEQYF. The CDR3 DNA sequence: TGTGCCAGCAGCTTGGGACAGGGTTCCTACGAGCAGTACTTC.

The chain recombines TRBV4-1 with TRBJ1-1; D is possibly TRBD1 (5 bases). Germline V gene sequence: CDR1 MGHRA, CDR2 YSYEKL. Trimming took off 0 bases at V and 7 bases at J, with 12 bases between the two ends. The CDR3 extends over 14 amino acids. The CDR3 sequence is CASSQDARADEAFF. CDR3 nucleotide sequence: TGCGCCAGCAGCCAAGATGCCAGGGCCGATGAAGCTTTCTTT.

The chain has TRBV28 and TRBJ2-7, with TRBD2 matching 11 bases. The CDR3 runs to 16 residues. Losses at the gene ends were 2 bases for V and 0 bases for J; bases not matched to a gene: 3. Germline V gene sequence: CDR1 MDHEN, CDR2 SYDVKM. The CDR3 DNA sequence: TGTGCCAGCAGTTTACAGACTAGCGGGACCTCCTACGAGCAGTACTTC. Amino acids: CASSLQTSGTSYEQYF.

This CDR3 is CASSIVGAESSYEQYF. As DNA, the CDR3 is TGTGCCAGTAGTATAGTGGGCGCAGAAAGCTCCTACGAGCAGTACTTC. This chain links TRBV19 with TRBJ2-7; D is uncertain. The germline CDR1 and CDR2 sequences are LNHDA and SQIVND (reference sequence). The CDR3 consists of 16 residues. Trimming pared 1 base from V and 0 bases from J, leaving 13 bases between.

The chain combines TRBV4-3 with TRBJ2-1, with 14 bases identical to TRBD2. With 5 bases clipped from V and 3 bases from J, the junction kept 3 bases outside the gene matches. Looked up from germline, CDR1 is LGHNA and CDR2 is YSLEER. The CDR3 covers 16 residues. The CDR3 DNA sequence: TGCGCCAGCAGCGGGACTAGCGGGAGTAACTACAATGAGCAGTTCTTC. Translated: CASSGTSGSNYNEQFF.

The rearrangement uses TRBV19 and TRBJ2-7, with a possible D match to TRBD1 (6 bases). The CDR3 is 15 amino acids. Trimming cost V 3 bases and J 3 bases, with 15 bases left between them. Germline assignment: CDR1 LNHDA and CDR2 SQIVND (reference sequence). In DNA form, the CDR3 reads TGTGCCAGTAGTATGACCGGGACAATTCTCTACGAGCAGTACTTC. The encoded protein is CASSMTGTILYEQYF.

The V call is TRBV28, the J call TRBJ2-7; TRBD1 matches 11 bases. The germline gives CDR1 MDHEN, CDR2 SYDVKM. This CDR3 is 15 amino acids long. Losses at the gene ends were 11 bases for V and 2 bases for J; bases not matched to a gene: 11. The chain's CDR3 is CAAKRPGQGAYEQYF. CDR3 coding DNA: TGTGCCGCAAAGCGACCGGGACAGGGGGCCTACGAGCAGTACTTC.

The chain links TRBV2 to TRBJ1-1; D is undetermined. V lost 0 bases and J 0 bases, leaving 8 bases between the germline ends. This CDR3 region has 15 residues. Germline V CDR1 and CDR2: SNHLY, FYNNEI. CDR3 sequence reads: CASSEAADLNTEAFF. CDR3 bases: TGTGCCAGCAGTGAAGCGGCAGATTTGAACACTGAAGCTTTCTTT. The variable domain in full, with the rest retrieved from reference TRBV2 and TRBJ1-1, is EPEVTQTPSHQVTQMGQEVILRCVPISNHLYFYWYRQILGQKVEFLVSFYNNEISEKSEIFDDQFSVERPDGSNFTLKIRSTKLEDSAMYFCASSEAADLNTEAFFGQGTRLTVV.

The chain employs TRBV11-2 and TRBJ2-6; the D gene is possibly TRBD1 (6 bases). Germline lookup yields CDR1 SGHAT and CDR2 FQNNGV. CDR3 length: 17 residues. V lost 5 bases, J lost 0 bases, and 14 bases lay in between. The DNA for the CDR3 is TGTGCCAGCAGCGGACAGCTAAAATCCTCTGGGGCCAACGTCCTGACTTTC. This encodes CASSGQLKSSGANVLTF.

V gene TRBV10-3 combines with J gene TRBJ2-5; 10 bases line up with TRBD1. The J segment lost 2 bases and the V segment lost 0 bases, leaving 3 bases of the junction unmatched. CDR1 ENHRY and CDR2 SYGVKD come from the germline V gene. The CDR3 is made up of 16 amino acids. The CDR3 coding sequence is TGTGCCATCAGTGAGTCGGGGACAGGGGAACAAGAGACCCAGTACTTC. As protein: CAISESGTGEQETQYF.

As DNA, the CDR3 is TGTGCCAGCAGCGTAGGGGGTAGCGGGAGTGACGAGCAGTACTTC. This codes for CASSVGGSGSDEQYF. V usage is TRBV9 and J usage is TRBJ2-7; 9 nucleotides match TRBD2. V shed 0 bases, J shed 5 bases, and the junction held 6 bases outside the gene matches. Germline lookup yields CDR1 SGDLS and CDR2 YYNGEE. This CDR3 is built from 15 residues.

The gene calls are TRBV6-5 and TRBJ1-1; 11 bases line up with TRBD1. Germline V CDR1 and CDR2: MNHEY, SVGAGI. The CDR3 covers 15 residues. V was clipped by 6 bases and J by 4 bases; unmatched bases: 7. The CDR3 sequence is CASRNRGTGGTEAFF. The CDR3 coding sequence is TGTGCCAGCAGGAACCGCGGGACAGGGGGCACTGAAGCTTTCTTT.

The rearrangement links TRBV7-9 to TRBJ1-6; 10 bases are a match to TRBD1. With V trimmed by 5 bases and J by 5 bases, 6 bases remained unmatched. Germline V gene lookup returns CDR1 SEHNR and CDR2 FQNEAQ (reference sequence). This CDR3 contains 16 residues. CDR3: CASSPRGQGDNSPLHF. The CDR3 DNA sequence: TGTGCCAGCAGCCCGAGAGGACAGGGGGATAATTCACCCCTCCACTTT.

This chain's CDR3 is CASNPGRVNNEQFF. The CDR3 DNA is TGTGCCAGTAATCCAGGGAGGGTGAACAATGAGCAGTTCTTC. The chain couples TRBV19 to TRBJ2-1, with TRBD2 matching 7 bases. With V trimmed by 7 bases and J by 5 bases, 8 bases remained unmatched. In germline, CDR1 is LNHDA, CDR2 SQIVND (reference sequence). The CDR3 has 14 residues.

This chain connects TRBV12-3 or TRBV12-4 to TRBJ2-5; 8 nucleotides align to TRBD1. The CDR3 contains 13 residues. Unmatched junction bases numbered 4, after V lost 5 bases and J lost 5 bases. The CDR3 reads CASSPGGLETQYF. CDR3 sequence (DNA): TGTGCCAGCAGTCCAGGGGGCCTGGAGACCCAGTACTTC.

The chain links TRBV10-1 to TRBJ2-2, with TRBD1 matching 7 bases. The V and J ends lost 5 bases and 1 base, in that order; junction bases with no gene match: 4. The V gene's germline CDR1 is WNHNN and CDR2 SYGVQD (reference sequence). This CDR3 region has 15 residues. CDR3 residues: CASSKPGGNTGELFF. The CDR3 region has the DNA TGCGCCAGCAGTAAACCAGGGGGGAACACCGGGGAGCTGTTTTTT.

The chain recombines TRBV9 with TRBJ1-2, with 10 positions matching TRBD1. Trimming took 3 bases from V and 10 from J; bases not matched to a gene: 15. The CDR3 consists of 16 residues. In germline, CDR1 is SGDLS, CDR2 YYNGEE. The CDR3: CASSGHRGTGVYVYTF. In DNA form, the CDR3 reads TGTGCCAGCAGCGGACATAGAGGGACAGGGGTATACGTCTACACCTTC. The variable domain in full, with the rest retrieved from reference TRBV9 and TRBJ1-2, is DSGVTQTPKHLITATGQRVTLRCSPRSGDLSVYWYQQSLDQGLQFLIQYYNGEERAKGNILERFSAQQFPDLHSELNLSSLELGDSALYFCASSGHRGTGVYVYTFGSGTRLTVV.